The clone carrying this T cell receptor beta chain was found once. The data derive from a study of cytomegalovirus exposure and HLA in healthy donors. Profiling relied on immunoSEQ multiplex PCR, and the TCRdb table lists in-frame clones only, not all of them. Altogether fewer than 250,000 clones are present, 87% being singletons, with the ten largest covering roughly 2.5%. This TCR was recovered from a man aged 18 to 29 in good health and CMV-seronegative. The sequenced sample was PBMCs.

The CDR3 sequence is CASSGLADSYEQYF. CDR3 in DNA: TGTGCCAGCAGTGGGCTAGCGGATTCCTACGAGCAGTACTTC. The chain recombines TRBV27 with TRBJ2-7; 7 bases are shared with TRBD2. The V and J ends lost 5 bases and 1 base, in that order; junction bases with no gene match: 5. Germline values: CDR1 MNHEY, CDR2 SMNVEV (reference sequence). The CDR3 consists of 14 residues.